The rows below give T cell receptor beta chains drawn from one sample of a study of T cell changes during pregnancy in multiple sclerosis. Generated by immunoSEQ multiplex PCR, the TCRdb table keeps only in-frame clones and is missing some. This sample has over 90,000 clones, with about nine tenths found just once. Material: peripheral blood, obtained in the second trimester of pregnancy. The source of these receptors is a female donor in good health, enrolled as a control in a pregnancy study. CDR3s include the opening cysteine and the closing phenylalanine or tryptophan. Each record gives: clone size, J gene, V gene, D gene, CDR3 protein, CDR3 DNA. D genes are given only for firm matches. Clone size appears in some rows only: once, few, many, or a class for an expanded clone.

>NA|TRBJ1-1|TRBV5-1|NA
CASSFRREETEAFF
TGCGCCAGCAGCTTCAGGCGGGAGGAGACTGAAGCTTTCTTT
>NA|TRBJ1-2|TRBV30|NA
CAQSGGPSPNYGYTF
TGTGCCCAAAGCGGGGGGCCATCGCCTAACTATGGCTACACCTTC
>NA|TRBJ2-3|TRBV6-5|TRBD1
CASSYPGTGGDTQYF
TGTGCCAGCAGTTACCCCGGGACAGGGGGAGATACGCAGTATTTT
>NA|TRBJ1-3|TRBV7-9|NA
CATHSEVFSGNTIYF
TGTGCCACCCACTCAGAGGTTTTCTCTGGAAACACCATATATTTT
>NA|TRBJ1-1|TRBV6-5|TRBD1
CASSRTGTTEAFF
TGTGCCAGCAGCAGGACAGGGACCACTGAAGCTTTCTTT
>NA|TRBJ1-4|TRBV29-1|NA
CSVEDGGLTEQEKLFF
TGCAGCGTTGAAGATGGGGGGTTAACGGAGCAGGAAAAACTGTTTTTT
>once|TRBJ1-1|TRBV2|NA
CASSERGHLLTEAFF
TGTGCCAGCAGTGAAAGGGGACACTTACTCACTGAAGCTTTCTTT
>NA|TRBJ1-2|TRBV28|TRBD1
CASSLRGQGVRYGYTF
TGTGCCAGCAGTTTAAGGGGTCAGGGGGTCCGCTATGGCTACACCTTC
>NA|TRBJ2-7|TRBV7-7|TRBD1
CASSLSRTGGPTYEQYF
TGTGCTAGCAGCTTAAGTAGGACAGGGGGCCCAACCTACGAGCAGTACTTC
>NA|TRBJ1-5|TRBV19|TRBD1
CASSSGGNQPQHF
TGTGCCAGTAGTTCAGGGGGTAATCAGCCCCAGCATTTT
>NA|TRBJ2-1|TRBV5-1|TRBD2
CASSPGLAGGNEQFF
TGCGCCAGCAGCCCGGGACTAGCGGGAGGCAATGAGCAGTTCTTC
>NA|TRBJ2-5|TRBV4-2|TRBD2
CASSQGRGGEETQYF
TGTGCCAGCAGCCAAGGTCGCGGGGGGGAAGAGACCCAGTACTTC
>NA|TRBJ2-4|TRBV7-9|NA
CASSPGGSIQYF
TGTGCCAGCAGCCCGGGTGGCAGCATTCAGTACTTC
>NA|TRBJ2-3|TRBV4-3|NA
CASSQDPSYAQYF
TGCGCCAGCAGCCAAGATCCGTCTTATGCGCAGTATTTT
>NA|TRBJ2-2|TRBV6-5|NA
CASKGNAGELFF
TGTGCCAGCAAGGGGAACGCCGGGGAGCTGTTTTTT
>NA|TRBJ2-3|TRBV5-1|TRBD2
CASSFNPRGGLPSTDTQYF
TGCGCCAGCAGCTTTAATCCGCGCGGGGGGCTCCCCAGCACAGATACGCAGTATTTT
>NA|TRBJ2-3|TRBV5-4|TRBD1
CASNPGQWASTDTQYF
TGTGCCAGCAACCCGGGACAGTGGGCTAGCACAGATACGCAGTATTTT
>NA|TRBJ2-7|TRBV7-2|TRBD1
CASSYSGQGAYEQYF
TGTGCCAGCAGCTACTCAGGACAGGGGGCCTACGAGCAGTACTTC
>NA|TRBJ2-7|TRBV28|TRBD1
CASSNPQGFDYEQYF
TGTGCCAGCAGTAACCCACAGGGGTTCGATTACGAGCAGTACTTC
>NA|TRBJ1-1|TRBV27|NA
CASSPLEAFF
TGTGCCAGCAGTCCCCTTGAAGCTTTCTTT
>NA|TRBJ1-1|TRBV4-1|NA
CASSQDGGGIRTEAFF
TGCGCCAGCAGCCAAGATGGGGGGGGTATACGGACTGAAGCTTTCTTT
>NA|TRBJ1-5|TRBV6-1|NA
CASSADSYSNQPQHF
TGTGCCAGCAGTGCCGACAGCTATAGCAATCAGCCCCAGCATTTT
>NA|TRBJ1-5|TRBV6-5|NA
CASSPRPGESQPQHF
TGTGCCAGCAGCCCAAGGCCAGGGGAAAGTCAGCCCCAGCATTTT
>once|TRBJ2-1|TRBV15|TRBD1
CATNRGGASYNEQFF
TGTGCCACCAACCGAGGGGGCGCATCCTACAATGAGCAGTTCTTC
>NA|TRBJ2-5|TRBV7-7|TRBD2
CASSLTSGGVLETQYF
TGTGCCAGCAGCTTAACTAGCGGGGGGGTCCTAGAGACCCAGTACTTC
>NA|TRBJ2-5|TRBV28|TRBD2
CASSEREGPGETQYF
TGTGCCAGCAGTGAGCGGGAGGGCCCGGGGGAGACCCAGTACTTC
>NA|TRBJ1-5|TRBV19|TRBD1
CASSTTRTGGASNQPQHF
TGTGCCAGTAGTACGACGAGGACAGGGGGCGCCTCCAATCAGCCCCAGCATTTT
>NA|TRBJ1-5|TRBV6-6|TRBD1
CASSADRGNNQPQHF
TGTGCCAGCAGTGCTGACAGGGGAAACAATCAGCCCCAGCATTTT
>NA|TRBJ1-2|TRBV19|TRBD1
CASSTGTAYGYTF
TGTGCCAGTAGTACAGGGACAGCTTATGGCTACACCTTC
>NA|TRBJ2-5|TRBV9|TRBD2
CASSVDSGGAETQYF
TGTGCCAGCAGCGTAGATAGCGGGGGGGCGGAGACCCAGTACTTC
>NA|TRBJ2-3|TRBV11-1|TRBD1
CASSLDGQGVSGYTQYF
TGTGCCAGCAGCTTAGATGGGCAGGGGGTCTCGGGGTATACGCAGTATTTT
>once|TRBJ1-2|TRBV4-1|TRBD1
CASSSNRDRGFGYTF
TGCGCCAGCAGCTCTAACCGGGACAGGGGGTTTGGCTACACCTTC
>few|TRBJ1-1|TRBV6-1|NA
CASERDVPGTEAFF
TGTGCCAGCGAGCGGGACGTCCCGGGTACTGAAGCTTTCTTT
>NA|TRBJ1-1|TRBV2|NA
CASSAVTEAFF
TGTGCCAGCAGTGCCGTCACTGAAGCTTTCTTT
>once|TRBJ1-5|TRBV7-9|NA
CASSTQGSQPQHF
TGTGCCAGCAGCACACAGGGATCCCAGCCCCAGCATTTT
>once|TRBJ2-1|TRBV28|TRBD2
CASSSTSGVYNEQFF
TGTGCCAGCAGTTCAACTAGCGGGGTGTACAATGAGCAGTTCTTC
>NA|TRBJ1-2|TRBV27|NA
CASSGPAGGYTF
TGTGCCAGCAGTGGCCCCGCTGGTGGCTACACCTTC
>NA|TRBJ1-1|TRBV6-5|NA
CASSYSILWSTEAFF
TGTGCCAGCAGTTACTCGATCCTCTGGAGCACTGAAGCTTTCTTT
>NA|TRBJ2-7|TRBV7-2|NA
CASSFTGSYEQYF
TGTGCCAGCAGCTTTACAGGGTCCTACGAGCAGTACTTC
>NA|TRBJ1-6|TRBV30|NA
CAWNGQVDSPLHF
TGTGCCTGGAATGGGCAGGTCGATTCACCCCTCCACTTT
>NA|TRBJ1-2|TRBV28|NA
CASKAGDYGYTF
TGTGCCAGCAAGGCAGGGGACTATGGCTACACCTTC
>NA|TRBJ2-1|TRBV19|TRBD1
CASSTGTGNNEQFF
TGTGCCAGTAGTACCGGGACAGGTAACAATGAGCAGTTCTTC
>NA|TRBJ2-1|TRBV6-5|NA
CASSSGYNEQFF
TGTGCCAGCAGCTCCGGTTACAATGAGCAGTTCTTC
>NA|TRBJ2-7|TRBV4-1|TRBD2
CASSHLAGMSYEQYF
TGCGCCAGCAGCCACCTAGCGGGGATGTCCTACGAGCAGTACTTC
>NA|TRBJ2-7|TRBV7-9|TRBD1
CASSPWPGQIYEQYF
TGTGCCAGCAGCCCCTGGCCGGGACAGATCTACGAGCAGTACTTC
>NA|TRBJ1-6|TRBV10-3|NA
CAISPDGDSPLHF
TGTGCCATCAGTCCGGACGGGGATTCACCCCTCCACTTT
>NA|TRBJ1-1|TRBV29-1|NA
CSVEDQGMNTEAFF
TGCAGCGTTGAAGATCAGGGCATGAACACTGAAGCTTTCTTT
>NA|TRBJ2-7|TRBV10-2|TRBD1
CASSALADRGSYEQYF
TGCGCCAGCAGTGCCCTAGCGGACAGGGGTTCCTACGAGCAGTACTTC
>NA|TRBJ2-1|TRBV6-5|TRBD1
CASRIPLQGDEQFF
TGTGCCAGCAGAATTCCCCTTCAGGGGGATGAGCAGTTCTTC
>NA|TRBJ2-1|TRBV28|TRBD2
CASSLPPGLDYNSEQFF
TGTGCCAGCAGTTTACCTCCGGGACTAGATTATAACAGTGAGCAGTTCTTC
>NA|TRBJ1-1|TRBV12-5|NA
CASHGPMNTEAFF
TGTGCTAGTCATGGGCCCATGAACACTGAAGCTTTCTTT
>NA|TRBJ2-7|TRBV18|NA
CASSPRLPDTGISYEQYF
TGTGCCAGCTCACCGCGACTCCCGGACACAGGGATTTCTTACGAGCAGTACTTC
>NA|TRBJ2-1|TRBV11-3|TRBD1
CASSQGGQGTNEQFF
TGTGCCAGCAGCCAGGGGGGACAGGGGACTAATGAGCAGTTCTTC
>NA|TRBJ2-7|TRBV19|TRBD2
CASSLRTSDEQYF
TGTGCCAGTAGTCTGAGGACTAGCGACGAGCAGTACTTC
>NA|TRBJ2-7|TRBV5-1|TRBD2
CASSLETSGISYEQYF
TGCGCCAGCAGCTTAGAGACTAGCGGGATCTCCTACGAGCAGTACTTC
>NA|TRBJ1-3|TRBV6-5|NA
CASSSRVSGNTIYF
TGTGCCAGCAGTTCTCGGGTCTCTGGAAACACCATATATTTT
>NA|TRBJ2-4|TRBV7-9|TRBD1
CASSLWDSKGRYF
TGTGCCAGCAGCTTATGGGACAGCAAGGGGCGGTACTTC